This is a list of T cell receptor beta chains from one sample in a study of OX40 agonist ivuxolimab in advanced cancers. TCRdb keeps only in-frame clones here, not all; method: immunoSEQ multiplex PCR. The repertoire holds fewer than 25,000 clones, with 88% as singletons. The sequenced sample was CD4+ or CD8+ T cells sorted from blood, obtained in a trial of the OX40 agonist ivuxolimab. All receptors come from an adult with an advanced solid tumor such as melanoma, head and neck, liver or kidney cancer. CDR3s include the opening cysteine and the closing phenylalanine or tryptophan. The order of the fields is CDR3 length, clone size, V gene, D gene, J gene, CDR3 protein, CDR3 DNA. D genes are given only for firm matches. The size entry is marked missing in some rows and otherwise reads once, few, many or a size class.

13	-	TRBV19	-	TRBJ1-4	CASRPPGGQKLFF	TGTGCCAGTAGGCCCCCGGGGGGCCAAAAACTGTTTTTT
16	-	TRBV4-2	TRBD1	TRBJ1-6	CASSQAQGGTNSPLHF	TGTGCCAGCAGCCAAGCCCAAGGGGGCACGAATTCACCCCTCCACTTT
14	-	TRBV25-1	TRBD1	TRBJ1-1	CASSGSGGYTEAFF	TGTGCCAGCAGTGGATCAGGGGGCTATACTGAAGCTTTCTTT
17	few	TRBV7-9	TRBD2	TRBJ2-1	CASSFEWREVGYNEQFF	TGTGCCAGCAGCTTCGAATGGCGGGAGGTGGGCTACAATGAGCAGTTCTTC
15	few	TRBV2	TRBD1	TRBJ1-6	CASSERGTGFSPLHF	TGTGCCAGCAGTGAAAGGGGGACAGGGTTTTCACCCCTCCACTTT
18	-	TRBV25-1	-	TRBJ1-4	CASSDLGTGFRTNEKLFF	TGTGCCAGCAGTGATTTAGGGACGGGTTTTAGAACTAATGAAAAACTGTTTTTT
14	once	TRBV6-1	TRBD1	TRBJ2-5	CASSRDRGQETQYF	TGTGCCAGCAGTCGGGACAGGGGTCAAGAGACCCAGTACTTC
16	-	TRBV19	-	TRBJ1-3	CASSSGPYSSGNTIYF	TGTGCCAGTAGTTCAGGTCCCTACTCCTCTGGAAACACCATATATTTT
13	-	TRBV6-5	-	TRBJ1-2	CASSKAAPYGYTF	TGTGCCAGCAGTAAGGCCGCTCCCTATGGCTACACCTTC
15	-	TRBV9	TRBD1	TRBJ2-2	CASSAQGVNTGELFF	TGTGCCAGCAGCGCCCAGGGGGTGAACACCGGGGAGCTGTTTTTT
12	-	TRBV30	-	TRBJ1-2	CAWGPPSYGYTF	TGTGCCTGGGGCCCCCCAAGCTATGGCTACACCTTC
16	-	TRBV4-3	-	TRBJ1-6	CASSQDLLNPASPLHF	TGCGCCAGCAGCCAAGATCTTCTTAACCCGGCTTCACCCCTCCACTTT
16	few	TRBV18	-	TRBJ2-2	CASSPLGTVETGELFF	TGTGCCAGCTCACCCTTGGGGACTGTGGAGACCGGGGAGCTGTTTTTT
14	-	TRBV5-1	-	TRBJ2-5	CASSLEPRQETQYF	TGCGCCAGCAGCTTGGAGCCCCGACAAGAGACCCAGTACTTC
15	few	TRBV6-5	TRBD1	TRBJ1-1	CASSLGQADNTEAFF	TGTGCCAGCAGTCTAGGACAGGCGGATAACACTGAAGCTTTCTTT
21	-	TRBV19	TRBD2	TRBJ2-7	CASSIAHFSPSLAGVAYEQYF	TGTGCCAGTAGTATAGCCCACTTTTCCCCTAGTCTAGCGGGAGTCGCCTACGAGCAGTACTTC
16	-	TRBV6-5	-	TRBJ2-3	CASSYSTAVSTDTQYF	TGTGCCAGCAGTTACTCGACGGCGGTATCCACAGATACGCAGTATTTT
14	-	TRBV2	TRBD2	TRBJ2-1	CASRLAGGRTGQFF	TGTGCCAGCAGACTAGCGGGAGGCCGAACGGGGCAGTTCTTC
17	once	TRBV27	TRBD1	TRBJ2-1	CASSTHLSAMGTGDEFF	TGTGCCAGCAGCACACATCTATCAGCCATGGGGACAGGGGATGAGTTCTTC
15	-	TRBV7-2	-	TRBJ2-5	CASSSPRERQETQYF	TGTGCCAGCAGCTCGCCCCGGGAACGACAAGAGACCCAGTACTTC
15	-	TRBV4-1	-	TRBJ1-2	CASSPSTGAIYGYTF	TGCGCCAGCAGCCCGTCGACAGGAGCTATCTATGGCTACACCTTC
14	-	TRBV30	-	TRBJ1-5	CAWSVGAVNQPQHF	TGTGCCTGGAGTGTAGGGGCAGTGAATCAGCCCCAGCATTTT
13	-	TRBV28	-	TRBJ2-7	CASSLGNYYEQYF	TGTGCCAGCAGTTTAGGGAATTACTACGAGCAGTACTTC
13	-	TRBV6-1	-	TRBJ1-1	CASSDMGNTEAFF	TGTGCCAGCAGTGATATGGGAAACACTGAAGCTTTCTTT
13	-	TRBV30	TRBD1	TRBJ1-1	CAWRRGPNTEAFF	TGTGCCTGGCGAAGGGGGCCGAACACTGAAGCTTTCTTT
16	-	TRBV28	TRBD2	TRBJ2-1	CASSFSLAGGHNEQFF	TGTGCCAGCAGCTTCTCTTTAGCGGGGGGACACAATGAGCAGTTCTTC
14	-	TRBV5-1	-	TRBJ2-3	CASSFRGGTDTQYF	TGCGCCAGCAGCTTCAGGGGTGGCACAGATACGCAGTATTTT
16	-	TRBV4-1	TRBD1	TRBJ1-2	CASSQDSTGDLYGYTF	TGCGCCAGCAGCCAAGATTCGACAGGGGATTTGTATGGCTACACCTTC
15	-	TRBV19	TRBD1	TRBJ2-2	CASSTGQKNTGELFF	TGTGCCAGTAGTACGGGACAGAAAAACACCGGGGAGCTGTTTTTT
17	-	TRBV6-1	-	TRBJ2-2	CASSERDGRSNTGELFF	TGTGCCAGCAGTGAACGAGATGGCAGGAGTAACACCGGGGAGCTGTTTTTT
14	-	TRBV19	TRBD1	TRBJ1-5	CASSTTGGGQPQHF	TGTGCCAGTAGTACGACAGGGGGAGGTCAGCCCCAGCATTTT
14	-	TRBV9	-	TRBJ2-2	CASSLSAYPPQLFF	TGTGCCAGCAGCCTGTCAGCGTACCCTCCTCAGCTGTTTTTT
15	-	TRBV7-8	-	TRBJ2-6	CASSPGTRGANVLTF	TGTGCCAGCAGCCCCGGGACGCGGGGGGCCAACGTCCTGACTTTC
15	-	TRBV10-2	TRBD1	TRBJ1-4	CASSETGTGQGKLFF	TGCGCCAGCAGTGAAACCGGGACAGGGCAAGGAAAACTGTTTTTT
12	-	TRBV13	TRBD1	TRBJ2-7	CASSSDRGEQYF	TGTGCCAGCAGCTCGGACAGGGGCGAGCAGTACTTC
17	once	TRBV25-1	-	TRBJ2-3	CASSESLGRISTDTQYF	TGTGCCAGCAGTGAATCCTTGGGGCGGATTAGCACAGATACGCAGTATTTT
16	-	TRBV7-2	-	TRBJ1-1	CASSLVGGRGQAEAFF	TGTGCCAGCAGCTTAGTCGGGGGCAGAGGGCAGGCTGAAGCTTTCTTT
16	-	TRBV5-1	TRBD2	TRBJ2-3	CASSSSGSGGTDTQYF	TGCGCCAGCAGCTCCAGCGGGAGCGGAGGGACAGATACGCAGTATTTT
15	-	TRBV5-1	TRBD1	TRBJ1-2	CASSGDRGLSYGYTF	TGCGCCAGCAGCGGGGACAGGGGGCTCAGCTATGGCTACACCTTC
15	-	TRBV18	-	TRBJ2-3	CASSLIETVTDTQYF	TGTGCCAGCTCACTAATCGAGACAGTAACAGATACGCAGTATTTT
15	-	TRBV2	-	TRBJ2-1	CASREQGPGYNEQFF	TGTGCCAGCAGAGAACAGGGTCCGGGGTACAATGAGCAGTTCTTC
14	-	TRBV11-2	-	TRBJ1-2	CASSLTGTAARYTF	TGTGCCAGCAGCTTAACCGGGACGGCGGCGCGCTACACCTTC
17	few	TRBV4-3	TRBD2	TRBJ2-5	CASSQGLAGGPPETQYF	TGCGCCAGCAGCCAGGGACTAGCGGGGGGGCCGCCCGAGACCCAGTACTTC
14	-	TRBV23-1	-	TRBJ2-1	CASSQSNLGRKQFF	TGCGCCAGCAGTCAATCGAATTTGGGCCGAAAGCAGTTCTTC
15	once	TRBV7-9	-	TRBJ1-3	CASSLGGVPGNTIYF	TGTGCCAGCAGCTTAGGGGGGGTTCCTGGAAACACCATATATTTT
16	-	TRBV11-3	TRBD2	TRBJ2-2	CASSSTGTSGAGELFF	TGTGCCAGCAGTTCAACCGGGACTAGCGGGGCCGGGGAGCTGTTTTTT
11	-	TRBV2	-	TRBJ2-5	CATRLEETQYF	TGTGCCACCCGGTTAGAAGAGACCCAGTACTTC
15	few	TRBV5-1	-	TRBJ1-2	CASSLAPPSPDGYTF	TGCGCCAGCAGCTTGGCGCCCCCCAGTCCCGATGGCTACACCTTC
11	-	TRBV5-4	-	TRBJ2-7	CASSLAYEQYF	TGTGCCAGCAGCTTGGCCTACGAGCAGTACTTC
15	-	TRBV6-5	TRBD2	TRBJ2-1	CASSYGDYRRDEQFF	TGTGCCAGCAGTTACGGGGACTACCGAAGGGATGAGCAGTTCTTC
15	-	TRBV5-4	-	TRBJ1-1	CASSLSGGMNTEAFF	TGTGCCAGCAGCCTCTCGGGCGGAATGAACACTGAAGCTTTCTTT
16	-	TRBV6-1	TRBD2	TRBJ2-2	CASSDLAGLKTGELFF	TGTGCCAGCAGTGATCTAGCGGGATTGAAAACCGGGGAGCTGTTTTTT
17	-	TRBV27	TRBD2	TRBJ2-3	CASSEREGYFSTDTQYF	TGTGCCAGCAGCGAGAGGGAGGGATACTTTTCCACAGATACGCAGTATTTT
18	-	TRBV28	-	TRBJ2-7	CASSSRISNRRSSYEQYF	TGTGCCAGCAGTTCAAGGATAAGCAATCGGAGGAGCTCCTACGAGCAGTACTTC
16	few	TRBV5-1	-	TRBJ2-5	CASSPAGTSGRETQYF	TGCGCCAGCAGCCCGGCCGGGACCTCGGGCCGAGAGACCCAGTACTTC
12	-	TRBV29-1	-	TRBJ2-3	CSVGQGQDTQYF	TGCAGCGTTGGGCAGGGTCAAGATACGCAGTATTTT